These T cell receptor beta chains were read from a single sample in a study of blood T cell repertoires in COVID-19. Profiling relied on immunoSEQ multiplex PCR, and the TCRdb table lists in-frame clones only, not all of them. The sample contains 100,000 to 150,000 clones, more than 60% of which appear only once. The sequenced material came from peripheral blood. These receptors were taken from a man aged 70 or older with acute or convalescent COVID-19. Each CDR3 is given with its conserved first and last residue. Each record gives: clone size, J gene, V gene, D gene, CDR3 DNA, CDR3 protein. A D gene is named only where the DNA matches it firmly. The listing skips clone size in some rows; elsewhere it reads once, few, many or a size class.

abundance: NA
j_gene: TRBJ2-7
v_gene: TRBV11-3
d_gene: TRBD1
CDR3nt: TGTGCCAGCAGCTTAGCCGACAGGGGGTTTTCCTACGAGCAGTACTTC
CDR3aa: CASSLADRGFSYEQYF

abundance: NA
j_gene: TRBJ2-1
v_gene: TRBV7-8
d_gene: TRBD2
CDR3nt: TGTGCCAGCAGCTTAGGACGCCTAGCGGGTCCCTACAATGAGCAGTTCTTC
CDR3aa: CASSLGRLAGPYNEQFF

abundance: large
j_gene: TRBJ2-3
v_gene: TRBV27
d_gene: NA
CDR3nt: TGTGCCACGGGGGTCCCAGATACGCAGTATTTT
CDR3aa: CATGVPDTQYF

abundance: NA
j_gene: TRBJ1-5
v_gene: TRBV7-9
d_gene: NA
CDR3nt: TGTGCCGGCAGCTTATTGGCCGGGGGAGCAAACGATCAGCCCCAGCATTTT
CDR3aa: CAGSLLAGGANDQPQHF

abundance: NA
j_gene: TRBJ2-1
v_gene: TRBV19
d_gene: NA
CDR3nt: TGTGCCAGTACCCCAGGGTCCTACAATGAGCAGTTCTTC
CDR3aa: CASTPGSYNEQFF

abundance: NA
j_gene: TRBJ1-6
v_gene: TRBV28
d_gene: TRBD1
CDR3nt: TGTGCCAGCAGGTCAATCACAGGGGCCACGTATAATTCACCCCTCCACTTT
CDR3aa: CASRSITGATYNSPLHF

abundance: few
j_gene: TRBJ2-7
v_gene: TRBV3-1/TRBV3-2
d_gene: NA
CDR3nt: TGTGCCAGCAGGGAGGGGAGCTCCTACGAGCAGTACTTC
CDR3aa: CASREGSSYEQYF

abundance: NA
j_gene: TRBJ1-1
v_gene: TRBV29-1
d_gene: NA
CDR3nt: TGCAGCGTAACTATCGGGACATCGAACACTGAAGCTTTCTTT
CDR3aa: CSVTIGTSNTEAFF

abundance: few
j_gene: TRBJ1-2
v_gene: TRBV29-1
d_gene: NA
CDR3nt: TGCAGCGTTGTAAACGAGGGACTAGCAGGCTATGGCTACACCTTC
CDR3aa: CSVVNEGLAGYGYTF

abundance: NA
j_gene: TRBJ2-7
v_gene: TRBV6-5
d_gene: NA
CDR3nt: TGTGCCAGCAGTTACACAGACATGTCCTACGAGCAGTACTTC
CDR3aa: CASSYTDMSYEQYF

abundance: NA
j_gene: TRBJ2-3
v_gene: TRBV29-1
d_gene: TRBD1
CDR3nt: TGCAGCGTCGGGACAGCTAGCACAGATACGCAGTATTTT
CDR3aa: CSVGTASTDTQYF

abundance: once
j_gene: TRBJ1-2
v_gene: TRBV18
d_gene: TRBD1
CDR3nt: TGTGCCAGCTCACCCCCTGACAGGGGTGGCTACACCTTC
CDR3aa: CASSPPDRGGYTF